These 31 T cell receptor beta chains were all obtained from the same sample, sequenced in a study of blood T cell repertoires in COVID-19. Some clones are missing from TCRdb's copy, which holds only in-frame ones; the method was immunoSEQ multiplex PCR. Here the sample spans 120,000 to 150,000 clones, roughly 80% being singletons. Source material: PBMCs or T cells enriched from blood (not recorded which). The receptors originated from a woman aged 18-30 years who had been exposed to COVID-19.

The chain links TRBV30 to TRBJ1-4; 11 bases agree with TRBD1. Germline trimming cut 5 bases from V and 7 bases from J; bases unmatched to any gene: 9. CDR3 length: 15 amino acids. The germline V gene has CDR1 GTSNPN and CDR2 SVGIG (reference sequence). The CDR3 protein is CAWQFKGQGVEKLFF. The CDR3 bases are TGTGCCTGGCAATTCAAGGGACAGGGGGTTGAAAAACTGTTTTTT.

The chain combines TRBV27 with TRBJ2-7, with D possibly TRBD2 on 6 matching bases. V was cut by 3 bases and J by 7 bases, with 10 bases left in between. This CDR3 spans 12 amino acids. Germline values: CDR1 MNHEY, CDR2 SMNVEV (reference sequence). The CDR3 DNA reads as TGTGCCAGCAGTTTCGGCGGGGTAGAGCAGTACTTC. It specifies CASSFGGVEQYF.

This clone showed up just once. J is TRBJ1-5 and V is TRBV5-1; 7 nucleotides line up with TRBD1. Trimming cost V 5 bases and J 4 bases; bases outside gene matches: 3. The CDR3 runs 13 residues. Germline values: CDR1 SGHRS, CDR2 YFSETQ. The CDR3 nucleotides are TGCGCCAGCAGTCCGACAGGGAATCAGCCCCAGCATTTT. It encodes CASSPTGNQPQHF.

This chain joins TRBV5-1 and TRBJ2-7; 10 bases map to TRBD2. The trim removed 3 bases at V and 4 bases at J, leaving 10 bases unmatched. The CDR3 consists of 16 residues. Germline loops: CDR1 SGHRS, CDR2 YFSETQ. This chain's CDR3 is CASSSKSGRAVYEQYF. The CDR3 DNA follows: TGCGCCAGCAGCTCAAAAAGCGGGAGGGCTGTATACGAGCAGTACTTC.

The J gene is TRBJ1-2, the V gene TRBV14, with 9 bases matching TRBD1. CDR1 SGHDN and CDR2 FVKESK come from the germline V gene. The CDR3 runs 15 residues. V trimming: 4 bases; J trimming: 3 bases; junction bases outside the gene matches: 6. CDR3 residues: CASSPQGAAHYGYTF. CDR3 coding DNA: TGTGCCAGCAGCCCACAGGGGGCGGCCCACTATGGCTACACCTTC.

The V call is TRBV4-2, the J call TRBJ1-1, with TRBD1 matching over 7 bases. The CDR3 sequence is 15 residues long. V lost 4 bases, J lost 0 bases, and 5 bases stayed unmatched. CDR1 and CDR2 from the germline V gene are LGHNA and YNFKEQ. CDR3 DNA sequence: TGTGCCAGCAGCCCGGGGACAGCTATGAACACTGAAGCTTTCTTT. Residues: CASSPGTAMNTEAFF.

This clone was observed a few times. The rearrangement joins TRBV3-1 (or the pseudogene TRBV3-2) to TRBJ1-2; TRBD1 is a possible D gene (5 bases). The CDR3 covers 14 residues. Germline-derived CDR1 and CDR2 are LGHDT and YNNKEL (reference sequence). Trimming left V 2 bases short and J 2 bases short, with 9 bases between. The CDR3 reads CASSQLQDNYGYTF. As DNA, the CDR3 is TGTGCCAGCAGCCAACTACAGGACAACTATGGCTACACCTTC.

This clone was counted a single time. CDR3 in amino acids: CASSSPSSQGAYEQYF. The CDR3 nucleotides read TGTGCCAGCAGTTCCCCCTCGAGCCAGGGGGCCTACGAGCAGTACTTC. The chain has TRBV28 and TRBJ2-7, with 7 bases aligning to TRBD1. CDR1 and CDR2 from the germline V gene are MDHEN and SYDVKM. After removal of 4 bases from V and 2 bases from J, the junction contained 11 bases not matched to a gene. The CDR3 is 16 residues long.

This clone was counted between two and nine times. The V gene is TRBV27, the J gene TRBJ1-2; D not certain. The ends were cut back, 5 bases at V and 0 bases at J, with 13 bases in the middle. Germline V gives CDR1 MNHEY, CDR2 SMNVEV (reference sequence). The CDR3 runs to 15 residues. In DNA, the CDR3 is TGTGCCAGCAGTCAGCGCACACCCGCTAACTATGGCTACACCTTC. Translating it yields CASSQRTPANYGYTF.

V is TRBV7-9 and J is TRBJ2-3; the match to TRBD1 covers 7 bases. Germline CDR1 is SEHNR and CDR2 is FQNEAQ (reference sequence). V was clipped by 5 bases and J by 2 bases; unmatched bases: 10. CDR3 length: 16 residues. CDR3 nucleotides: TGTGCCAGCAGCGACTCCGACAGGGCATCCACAGATACGCAGTATTTT. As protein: CASSDSDRASTDTQYF.

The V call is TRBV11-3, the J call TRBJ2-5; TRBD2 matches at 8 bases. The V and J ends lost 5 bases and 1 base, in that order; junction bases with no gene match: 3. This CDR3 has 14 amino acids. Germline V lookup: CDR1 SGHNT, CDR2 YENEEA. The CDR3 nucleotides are TGTGCCAGCAGCCGACGGGGGGGCCAAGAGACCCAGTACTTC. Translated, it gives CASSRRGGQETQYF.

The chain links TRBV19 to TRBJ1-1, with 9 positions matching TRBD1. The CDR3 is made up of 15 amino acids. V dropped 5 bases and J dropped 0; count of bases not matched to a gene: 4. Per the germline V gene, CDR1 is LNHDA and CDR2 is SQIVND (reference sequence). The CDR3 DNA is TGTGCCAGTAGTGCATACAGGGGGCTGAACACTGAAGCTTTCTTT. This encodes CASSAYRGLNTEAFF.

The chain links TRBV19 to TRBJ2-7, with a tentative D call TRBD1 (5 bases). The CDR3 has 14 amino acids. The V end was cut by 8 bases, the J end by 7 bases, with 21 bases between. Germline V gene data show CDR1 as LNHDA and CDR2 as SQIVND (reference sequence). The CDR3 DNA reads TGTGCCAGTGCAATCAATAGGGGTCAAGGAGAGCAGTACTTC. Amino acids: CASAINRGQGEQYF. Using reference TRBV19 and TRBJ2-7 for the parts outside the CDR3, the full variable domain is DGGITQSPKYLFRKEGQNVTLSCEQNLNHDAMYWYRQDPGQGLRLIYYSQIVNDFQKGDIAEGYSVSREKKESFPLTVTSAQKNPTAFYLCASAINRGQGEQYFGPGTRLTVT.

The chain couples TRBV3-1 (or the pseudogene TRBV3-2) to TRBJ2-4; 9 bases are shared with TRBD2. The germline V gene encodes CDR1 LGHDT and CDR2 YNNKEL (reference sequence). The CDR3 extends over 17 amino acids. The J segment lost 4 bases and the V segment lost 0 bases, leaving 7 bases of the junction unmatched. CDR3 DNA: TGTGCCAGCAGCCAAGATGGGACTAGCCATGGTAAAAACATTCAGTACTTC. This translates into CASSQDGTSHGKNIQYF.

CDR3 in DNA: TGTGCCTGGAGTGCTCAGGGTACTAGCAATCAGCCCCAGCATTTT. It encodes CAWSAQGTSNQPQHF. This sequence joins TRBV30 and TRBJ1-5, with D perhaps TRBD1 (5 bases). Germline V lookup: CDR1 GTSNPN, CDR2 SVGIG (reference sequence). Trimming stripped 1 base from V and 0 bases from J, with 10 bases between. CDR3 length equals 15 residues. Full variable domain (missing parts from reference TRBV30 and TRBJ1-5): SQTIHQWPATLVQPVGSPLSLECTVEGTSNPNLYWYRQAAGRGLQLLFYSVGIGQISSEVPQNLSASRPQDRQFILSSKKLLLSDSGFYLCAWSAQGTSNQPQHFGDGTRLSIL.

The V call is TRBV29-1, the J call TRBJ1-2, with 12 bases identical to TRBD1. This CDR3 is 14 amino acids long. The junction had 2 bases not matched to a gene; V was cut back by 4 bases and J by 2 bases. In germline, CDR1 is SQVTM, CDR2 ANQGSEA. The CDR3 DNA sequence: TGCAGCGTTGTCGGGACAGGGGGCAACTATGGCTACACCTTC. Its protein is CSVVGTGGNYGYTF.

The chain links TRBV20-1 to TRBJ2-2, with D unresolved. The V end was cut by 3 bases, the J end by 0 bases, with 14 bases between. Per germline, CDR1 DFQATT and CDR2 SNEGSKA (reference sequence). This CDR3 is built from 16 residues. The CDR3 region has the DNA TGCAGTGCTAGTCCCCTGACTTCGGCGAACACCGGGGAGCTGTTTTTT. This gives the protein CSASPLTSANTGELFF.

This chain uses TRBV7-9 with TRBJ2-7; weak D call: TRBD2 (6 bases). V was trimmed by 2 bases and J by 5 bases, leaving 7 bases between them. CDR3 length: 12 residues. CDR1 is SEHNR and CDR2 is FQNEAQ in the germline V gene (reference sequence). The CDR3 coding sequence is TGTGCCAGCAGCTTACTAGCGAACGAGCAGTACTTC. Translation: CASSLLANEQYF.

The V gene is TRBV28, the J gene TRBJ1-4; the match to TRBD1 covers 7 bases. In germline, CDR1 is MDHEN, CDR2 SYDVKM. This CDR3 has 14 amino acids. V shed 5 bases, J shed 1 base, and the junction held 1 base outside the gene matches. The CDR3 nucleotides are TGTGCCAGCAGTCGGGACAGAACTAATGAAAAACTGTTTTTT. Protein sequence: CASSRDRTNEKLFF.

The CDR3 DNA reads TGTGCCAGCAGTTTCAGCGGACGGGGGGGGTACAATGAGCAGTTCTTC. It codes for CASSFSGRGGYNEQFF. The V gene is TRBV28, the J gene TRBJ2-1; 8 nucleotides align to TRBD2. There are 16 residues in the CDR3. Germline CDR1 is MDHEN and CDR2 is SYDVKM. After removal of 3 bases from V and 4 bases from J, the junction contained 8 bases not matched to a gene.

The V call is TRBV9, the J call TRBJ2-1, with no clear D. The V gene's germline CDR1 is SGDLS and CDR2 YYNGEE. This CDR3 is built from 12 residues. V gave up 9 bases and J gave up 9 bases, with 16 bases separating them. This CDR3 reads CATSTNTGEQFF. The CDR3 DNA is TGTGCCACCTCCACGAACACGGGTGAGCAGTTCTTC.

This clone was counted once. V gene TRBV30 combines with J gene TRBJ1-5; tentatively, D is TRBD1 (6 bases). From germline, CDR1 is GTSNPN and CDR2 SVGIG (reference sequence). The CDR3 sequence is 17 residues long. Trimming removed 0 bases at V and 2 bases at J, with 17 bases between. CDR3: CAWSVQGSLSRNQPQHF. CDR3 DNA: TGTGCCTGGAGTGTACAGGGTTCTTTATCCCGCAATCAGCCCCAGCATTTT.

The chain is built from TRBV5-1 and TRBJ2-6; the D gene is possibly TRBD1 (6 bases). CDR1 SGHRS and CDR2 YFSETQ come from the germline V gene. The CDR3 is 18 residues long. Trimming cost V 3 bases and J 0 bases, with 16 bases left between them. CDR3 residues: CASSSPTGEYSGANVLTF. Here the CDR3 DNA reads TGCGCCAGCAGCTCACCGACAGGAGAGTACTCTGGGGCCAACGTCCTGACTTTC.

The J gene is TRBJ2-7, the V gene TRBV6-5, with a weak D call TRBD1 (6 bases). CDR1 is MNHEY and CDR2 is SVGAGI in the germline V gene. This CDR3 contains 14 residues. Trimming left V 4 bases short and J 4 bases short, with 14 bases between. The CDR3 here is CASSSGQYAYEQYF. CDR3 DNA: TGTGCCAGCAGTTCCGGACAGTACGCTTACGAGCAGTACTTC.

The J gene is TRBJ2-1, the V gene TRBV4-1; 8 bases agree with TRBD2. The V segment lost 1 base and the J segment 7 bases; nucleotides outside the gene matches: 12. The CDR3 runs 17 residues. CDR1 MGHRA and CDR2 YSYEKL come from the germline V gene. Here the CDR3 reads CASSQGYGGDLGNEQFF. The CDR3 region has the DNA TGCGCCAGCAGCCAAGGGTACGGGGGGGACCTTGGGAATGAGCAGTTCTTC.

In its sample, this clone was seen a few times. The CDR3 region is CASSIGLAAYNEQFF. In nucleotides, the CDR3 is TGTGCCAGTAGTATTGGGCTAGCGGCCTACAATGAGCAGTTCTTC. The V gene is TRBV19, the J gene TRBJ2-1, with 7 bases identical to TRBD2. V lost 3 bases and J lost 2; bases outside the gene matches: 4. CDR1 and CDR2 (germline): LNHDA, SQIVND (reference sequence). The CDR3 sequence is 15 residues long.

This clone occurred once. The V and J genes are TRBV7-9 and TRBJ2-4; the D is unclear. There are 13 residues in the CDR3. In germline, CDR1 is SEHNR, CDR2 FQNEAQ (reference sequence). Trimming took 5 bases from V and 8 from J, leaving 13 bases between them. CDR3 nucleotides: TGTGCCAGCAGCCCAGGCCTTTTGGACATTCAGTACTTC. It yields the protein CASSPGLLDIQYF.

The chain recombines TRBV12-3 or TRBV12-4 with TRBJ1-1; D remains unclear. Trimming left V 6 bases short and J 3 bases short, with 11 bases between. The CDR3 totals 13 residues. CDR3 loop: CASSITGDTEAFF. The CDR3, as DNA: TGTGCCAGCAGCATTACGGGTGACACTGAAGCTTTCTTT.

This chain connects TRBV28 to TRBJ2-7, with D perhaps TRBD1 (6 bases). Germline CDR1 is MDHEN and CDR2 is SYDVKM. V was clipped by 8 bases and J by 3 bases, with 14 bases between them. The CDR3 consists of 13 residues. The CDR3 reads CASEAGARYEQYF. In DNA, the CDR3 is TGTGCCAGCGAGGCAGGGGCGCGCTACGAGCAGTACTTC.

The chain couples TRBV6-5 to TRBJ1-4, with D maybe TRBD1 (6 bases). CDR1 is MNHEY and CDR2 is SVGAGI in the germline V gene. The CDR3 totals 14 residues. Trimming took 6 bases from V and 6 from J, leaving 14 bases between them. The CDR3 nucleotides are TGTGCCAGCAGCCGGGGGGGCGGGGATGAAAAACTGTTTTTT. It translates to CASSRGGGDEKLFF.

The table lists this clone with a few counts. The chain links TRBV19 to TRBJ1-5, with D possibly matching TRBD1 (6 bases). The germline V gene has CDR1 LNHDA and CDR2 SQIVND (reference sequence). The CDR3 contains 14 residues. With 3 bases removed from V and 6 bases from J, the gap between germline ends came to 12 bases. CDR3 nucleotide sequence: TGTGCCAGTAGTATCGACAGGCGCCGTCAGCCCCAGCATTTT. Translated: CASSIDRRRQPQHF. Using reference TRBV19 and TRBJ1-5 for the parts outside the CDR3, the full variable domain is DGGITQSPKYLFRKEGQNVTLSCEQNLNHDAMYWYRQDPGQGLRLIYYSQIVNDFQKGDIAEGYSVSREKKESFPLTVTSAQKNPTAFYLCASSIDRRRQPQHFGDGTRLSIL.